The 28 T cell receptor beta chains listed next were all sequenced from one sample in a study of cytomegalovirus exposure and HLA in healthy donors. Primers: 60 Vbeta forward and 13 Jbeta reverse. The protocol was immunoSEQ multiplex PCR, while the TCRdb copy is restricted to in-frame clones and leaves out a portion. Counted here are 180,000 or so clones, roughly 80% occurring once; the ten biggest clones make up approximately 1.5%. The sample consisted of PBMCs. Every receptor here comes from a man aged 35 to 55 in good health and CMV-seronegative.

This chain connects TRBV29-1 to TRBJ2-7, with TRBD2 identical over 13 bases. The V and J ends lost 6 bases and 5 bases, in that order; junction bases with no gene match: 7. CDR1 and CDR2 (germline): SQVTM, ANQGSEA. CDR3 length: 14 amino acids. CDR3 bases: TGCAGCGTGAGGACTAGCGGGAGCTTGAACGAGCAGTACTTC. This sequence encodes CSVRTSGSLNEQYF.

The chain joins TRBV19 to TRBJ1-3; D is undetermined. Germline V gives CDR1 LNHDA, CDR2 SQIVND (reference sequence). This CDR3 has 13 residues. V was trimmed by 5 bases and J by 3 bases, leaving 8 bases between them. The CDR3 bases are TGTGCCAGTAGTGACGGGGTTGGAAACACCATATATTTT. Its protein product is CASSDGVGNTIYF.

CDR3 DNA sequence: TGTGCCAGCAGCTCCTCGCCCGGGACAGGAGAGCTGTTGCGGGGCTACACCTTC. Amino acid sequence: CASSSSPGTGELLRGYTF. The rearrangement uses TRBV28 and TRBJ1-2, with 8 bases aligning to TRBD1. Per the germline V gene, CDR1 is MDHEN and CDR2 is SYDVKM. With V trimmed by 6 bases and J by 8 bases, 23 bases remained unmatched. This CDR3 is built from 18 residues.

The chain carries TRBV5-1 and TRBJ2-1; 9 bases match TRBD2. This CDR3 contains 17 residues. Trimming took 0 bases from V and 7 from J; bases not matched to a gene: 11. Germline CDR1 SGHRS, CDR2 YFSETQ. CDR3 sequence: CASSLVLAGPTGNEQFF. The CDR3 region has the DNA TGCGCCAGCAGCTTGGTCCTAGCGGGGCCTACTGGGAATGAGCAGTTCTTC.

The chain combines TRBV28 with TRBJ2-1, with 9 positions matching TRBD2. Germline V CDR1 and CDR2: MDHEN, SYDVKM. Trimming removed 5 bases from V and 0 bases from J; junction bases left unmatched: 5. The CDR3 consists of 16 residues. CDR3 in amino acids: CASSVTSGGSYNEQFF. The CDR3 DNA is TGTGCCAGCAGTGTGACTAGCGGAGGCTCCTACAATGAGCAGTTCTTC.

This sequence joins TRBV7-6 and TRBJ2-7; D might be TRBD1 (6 bases). The CDR3 consists of 13 residues. The germline CDR1 and CDR2 sequences are SGHVS and FNYEAQ. Trimming removed 3 bases from V and 7 bases from J, with 13 bases in between. CDR3 nucleotide sequence: TGTGCCAGCAGCTTGAGGCCAGGGGATGAGCAGTACTTC. Its protein product is CASSLRPGDEQYF.

The rearrangement links TRBV7-2 to TRBJ2-5; 8 nucleotides line up with TRBD2. J gave up 2 bases and V 5 bases, and 10 bases lay outside the gene matches. The CDR3 is 16 residues long. The V gene's germline CDR1 is SGHTA and CDR2 FQGNSA. CDR3 nucleotides: TGTGCCAGCAGCCTTTATCTCTCGGGGGGGCAAGAGACCCAGTACTTC. It specifies CASSLYLSGGQETQYF.

This chain connects TRBV28 to TRBJ1-2; possibly TRBD1 for D (6 bases). CDR1 is MDHEN, CDR2 SYDVKM, per germline. The CDR3 has 15 residues. The germline V and J ends were trimmed by 6 bases and 4 bases, with 18 bases remaining between them. The DNA of the CDR3 is TGTGCCAGCAGGGGGGCGGGGGGAGAATCCTATGGCTACACCTTC. Protein product: CASRGAGGESYGYTF.

This clone was observed once. The chain employs TRBV5-1 and TRBJ1-6; D perhaps matches TRBD1 (5 bases). CDR1 and CDR2 (germline): SGHRS, YFSETQ. There are 16 residues in the CDR3. The V end lost 5 bases, the J end lost 0 bases, and 12 bases lay between the germline ends. CDR3 in amino acids: CASSSGSSSYNSPLHF. The DNA for the CDR3 is TGCGCCAGCAGTTCAGGGTCAAGCTCCTATAATTCACCCCTCCACTTT. Full variable domain (remainder filled in from reference TRBV5-1 and TRBJ1-6): KAGVTQTPRYLIKTRGQQVTLSCSPISGHRSVSWYQQTPGQGLQFLFEYFSETQRNKGNFPGRFSGRQFSNSRSEMNVSTLELGDSALYLCASSSGSSSYNSPLHFGNGTRLTVT.

CDR3 bases: TGTGCCTGGAACCGTCAAGGGGGTAGTAATTCACCCCTCCACTTT. This codes for CAWNRQGGSNSPLHF. The gene calls are TRBV30 and TRBJ1-6, with D perhaps TRBD1 (6 bases). The CDR3 loop spans 15 amino acids. The germline V and J ends were trimmed by 4 bases and 6 bases, with 16 bases remaining between them. Per the germline V gene, CDR1 is GTSNPN and CDR2 is SVGIG (reference sequence). Complete variable domain (other parts from reference TRBV30 and TRBJ1-6): SQTIHQWPATLVQPVGSPLSLECTVEGTSNPNLYWYRQAAGRGLQLLFYSVGIGQISSEVPQNLSASRPQDRQFILSSKKLLLSDSGFYLCAWNRQGGSNSPLHFGNGTRLTVT.

This clone was recorded only once. This CDR3 is CASRFRLAGAVMAGGELFF. CDR3 coding DNA: TGTGCCAGCAGGTTCAGACTAGCGGGAGCTGTTATGGCAGGCGGGGAGCTGTTTTTT. The chain is built from TRBV5-6 and TRBJ2-2; 12 bases line up with TRBD2. J lost 7 bases, V lost 5 bases, and 18 bases had no gene match. The CDR3 spans 19 residues. CDR1 is SGHDT and CDR2 is YYEEEE in the germline V gene.

The rearrangement uses TRBV11-2 and TRBJ2-3; 9 bases are shared with TRBD1. With 6 bases clipped from V and 6 bases from J, the junction kept 10 bases outside the gene matches. The germline V gene has CDR1 SGHAT and CDR2 FQNNGV. This CDR3 region has 15 residues. CDR3 nucleotides: TGTGCCAGCAGTTCAGGACAGGGGATGACCGATACGCAGTATTTT. This codes for CASSSGQGMTDTQYF. The full variable domain, in which reference TRBV11-2 and TRBJ2-3 provide the parts outside the CDR3, is EAGVAQSPRYKIIEKRQSVAFWCNPISGHATLYWYQQILGQGPKLLIQFQNNGVVDDSQLPKDRFSAERLKGVDSTLKIQPAKLEDSAVYLCASSSGQGMTDTQYFGPGTRLTVL.

The gene calls are TRBV7-2 and TRBJ2-5, with 8 bases matching TRBD2. This CDR3 is built from 15 residues. The germline V gene has CDR1 SGHTA and CDR2 FQGNSA. V dropped 0 bases and J dropped 4; count of bases not matched to a gene: 4. The DNA of the CDR3 is TGTGCCAGCAGCTTAGCCCAAGCGGGGGCAGAGACCCAGTACTTC. This sequence encodes CASSLAQAGAETQYF.

To note about this clone: The junction departs from the called germline gene at one end, perhaps through a read error. This chain uses TRBV7-2 with TRBJ2-5; 7 bases fit TRBD2. CDR1 is SGHTA and CDR2 is FQGNSA in the germline V gene. The CDR3 covers 16 residues. DNA of the CDR3: TGTGTCAGCAGCTCCACCTGGGGGGGGTTGAGGGAGACCCAGTACTTC. It specifies CVSSSTWGGLRETQYF.

This sequence joins TRBV7-2 and TRBJ2-1; 9 bases map to TRBD1. This CDR3 has 16 residues. Germline assignment: CDR1 SGHTA and CDR2 FQGNSA. Germline trimming cut 5 bases from V and 10 bases from J; bases unmatched to any gene: 15. CDR3 sequence reads: CTSSPWGQGAHLEQFF. CDR3 in DNA: TGTACCAGCAGCCCATGGGGACAGGGAGCACACCTGGAGCAGTTCTTC. Based on the CDR3 plus reference TRBV7-2 and TRBJ2-1, the full variable domain is GAGVSQSPSNKVTEKGKDVELRCDPISGHTALYWYRQSLGQGLEFLIYFQGNSAPDKSGLPSDRFSAERTGGSVSTLTIQRTQQEDSAVYLCTSSPWGQGAHLEQFFGPGTRLTVL.

V usage is TRBV5-4 and J usage is TRBJ2-1, with 8 bases fitting TRBD2. This CDR3 has 18 amino acids. Germline values: CDR1 SGHNT, CDR2 YYREEE (reference sequence). J gave up 1 base and V 4 bases, and 13 bases lay outside the gene matches. The CDR3 DNA sequence: TGTGCCAGCAGCCCCGGGGGGGGCGGGAGCAGGTCCTACAATGAGCAGTTCTTC. It translates to CASSPGGGGSRSYNEQFF.

This clone was seen just once. The V call is TRBV28, the J call TRBJ1-1; D is possibly TRBD1 (5 bases). Deletions cut 2 bases from V and 4 bases from J, with 14 bases between. CDR3 size: 15 residues. Germline-derived CDR1 and CDR2 are MDHEN and SYDVKM. The CDR3 nucleotides are TGTGCCAGCAGTTTAAGTATCAGGGTTGGCACTGAAGCTTTCTTT. Translating gives CASSLSIRVGTEAFF.

This clone appeared a few times. One end of the junction fails to match germline, which may point to a read error. The genes are TRBV7-7 and TRBJ1-1, with unresolved D. Germline CDR1 SSHAT, CDR2 FNYEAQ (reference sequence). There are 14 residues in the CDR3. The CDR3: CASSLIGSDTEAFF. CDR3 nucleotides: TGTGCTAGCAGCTTAATCGGGTCGGACACTGAAGCTTTCTTT.

The genes are TRBV28 and TRBJ1-1; D not resolved. The CDR3 spans 12 residues. V lost 6 bases, J lost 8 bases, and 13 bases lay in between. Germline V gene sequence: CDR1 MDHEN, CDR2 SYDVKM. CDR3 DNA sequence: TGTGCCAGCAGACCGACACAACCCGAAGCTTTCTTT. Amino acids: CASRPTQPEAFF.

The sample holds a few counts of this clone. The V and J genes are TRBV14 and TRBJ1-2; D is unresolved. In germline, CDR1 is SGHDN, CDR2 FVKESK. Trimming removed 4 bases from V and 1 base from J, with 10 bases in between. The CDR3 is 14 amino acids. This CDR3 reads CASSPSVVNYGYTF. In nucleotides, the CDR3 is TGTGCCAGCAGCCCTTCGGTGGTTAACTATGGCTACACCTTC. The variable domain in full, completed from reference TRBV14 and TRBJ1-2, reads EAGVTQFPSHSVIEKGQTVTLRCDPISGHDNLYWYRRVMGKEIKFLLHFVKESKQDESGMPNNRFLAERTGGTYSTLKVQPAELEDSGVYFCASSPSVVNYGYTFGSGTRLTVV.

The gene calls are TRBV5-1 and TRBJ2-1, with 9 bases lining up with TRBD1. This CDR3 contains 14 residues. Trimming took 4 bases from V and 9 from J; bases not matched to a gene: 8. Germline CDR1 SGHRS, CDR2 YFSETQ. The CDR3 DNA reads as TGCGCCAGCAGCGCCCCGGGACAGGGTGCTGAGCAGTTCTTC. Translated: CASSAPGQGAEQFF.

The V call is TRBV19, the J call TRBJ2-6; D possibly corresponds to TRBD1 (6 bases). V was clipped by 6 bases and J by 2 bases, with 11 bases between them. Germline assignment: CDR1 LNHDA and CDR2 SQIVND (reference sequence). The CDR3 contains 15 residues. The CDR3 DNA sequence: TGTGCCAGTAGGATCAACAGGGCTGGGGCCAACGTCCTGACTTTC. This gives the protein CASRINRAGANVLTF.

The J gene is TRBJ2-5, the V gene TRBV28, with 8 bases identical to TRBD2. The germline V gene has CDR1 MDHEN and CDR2 SYDVKM. V lost 4 bases to trimming and J lost 2 bases; unmatched junction nucleotides: 9. The CDR3 totals 16 residues. The CDR3, as DNA: TGTGCCAGCAGTTCCAGTCGGACTAGCATACAAGAGACCCAGTACTTC. It translates to CASSSSRTSIQETQYF.

The CDR3 bases are TGTGCCAGCAGCTGGACAGGGGGCAATCAGCCCCAGCATTTT. As protein: CASSWTGGNQPQHF. The chain combines TRBV7-8 with TRBJ1-5; 9 bases are shared with TRBD1. This CDR3 region has 14 residues. With 4 bases clipped from V and 2 bases from J, the junction kept 0 bases outside the gene matches. Germline CDR1 is SGHVS and CDR2 is FQNEAQ.

The chain uses TRBV30 and TRBJ1-1; TRBD1 aligns across 7 bases. V lost 5 bases and J lost 3; bases outside the gene matches: 3. Germline V gene lookup returns CDR1 GTSNPN and CDR2 SVGIG (reference sequence). This CDR3 is 12 amino acids long. CDR3 in amino acids: CAWATGDTEAFF. The DNA for the CDR3 is TGTGCCTGGGCTACAGGGGACACTGAAGCTTTCTTT.

This chain connects TRBV5-1 to TRBJ2-3, with a possible D match to TRBD1 (6 bases). The CDR3 is 15 amino acids. CDR1 is SGHRS and CDR2 is YFSETQ in the germline V gene. The V gene lost 0 bases and the J gene lost 5 bases, with 13 bases spanning the gap. CDR3 bases: TGCGCCAGCAGCTTGGCCGGCAGGGGCCTAGATACGCAGTATTTT. Its protein product is CASSLAGRGLDTQYF. Looking up the rest from reference TRBV5-1 and TRBJ2-3 gives the full variable domain: KAGVTQTPRYLIKTRGQQVTLSCSPISGHRSVSWYQQTPGQGLQFLFEYFSETQRNKGNFPGRFSGRQFSNSRSEMNVSTLELGDSALYLCASSLAGRGLDTQYFGPGTRLTVL.

The rearrangement links TRBV6-4 to TRBJ2-1; 8 bases are a match to TRBD2. The CDR3 loop spans 13 amino acids. The V and J ends lost 5 bases and 3 bases, in that order; junction bases with no gene match: 0. Germline CDR1 is MRHNA and CDR2 is SNTAGT. In nucleotides, the CDR3 is TGTGCCAGCAGTAGCGGGAGCTACAATGAGCAGTTCTTC. It yields the protein CASSSGSYNEQFF.

The CDR3 protein is CASSLEKAGGYQETQYF. CDR3 DNA sequence: TGTGCCAGCAGCTTAGAAAAGGCGGGGGGGTACCAAGAGACCCAGTACTTC. The V and J genes are TRBV11-2 and TRBJ2-5; TRBD2 matches at 9 bases. This CDR3 has 17 residues. The V gene's germline CDR1 is SGHAT and CDR2 FQNNGV. J lost 0 bases, V lost 0 bases, and 5 bases had no gene match.